The present entry profiles one T cell receptor beta chain with its context. This entry is derived from a study of blood T cell repertoires in COVID-19. Study-wide context: Collection of acute and convalescent COVID-19 samples took place in the United States, Italy and Spain. The cDNA or gDNA used as material had been derived from T cells, B-cell-depleted T cells, or PBMCs.

Patients from Seattle were sampled longitudinally, starting during active infection. Trimming stripped 4 bases from V and 2 bases from J, with 14 bases between. CDR1 LNHDA and CDR2 SQIVND come from the germline V gene (reference sequence). The CDR3 has 15 residues. Per the study methods: Amplifying reference gene primers gave estimates of nucleated cell counts. Some clones are missing from TCRdb's copy, which holds only in-frame ones; the method was immunoSEQ multiplex PCR. D and trimming were read from the DNA, whereas the V and J calls and clone size are those reported in that table. Of about 56,000 clones listed, 89% are singletons.

The clonotype originates from an older woman with COVID-19, enrolled during active disease. Input material: peripheral blood. This chain uses TRBV19 with TRBJ2-5; D may be TRBD1 (5 bases). The CDR3 reads CASSNTAQGQETQYF. CDR3 DNA: TGTGCCAGTAGTAACACAGCTCAGGGACAAGAGACCCAGTACTTC.